This section outlines one T cell receptor beta chain sequence together with its context. Its specific antigen is unknown. No base-level quality is on record; no much larger clone is a single base apart. Library method: the immunoSEQ multiplex PCR assay. Imported from immuneACCESS, the table was reduced by TCRdb to in-frame sequences with V and J called. These copies leave out some clones; in studies compared against another copy, an unresolved V gene accounts for under half, and the cause of the remainder is not known. This sample lists fewer than 75,000 clones; approximately 90% were detected once. The ten largest clones represent approximately 3.8% of the sample. The record originates from a study of T cell changes during pregnancy in multiple sclerosis (dated by TCRdb to between 2018 and 2021). Broadly, across the study: In women with multiple sclerosis, the researchers looked at how the T cell repertoire shifted as pregnancy progressed.

According to the germline V gene (reference sequence), CDR1 reads LNHDA and CDR2 reads SQIVND. Here V drops 4 bases and J drops 4 bases, and the junction holds 12 bases not matched to any gene. The CDR3 runs 17 amino acids, cysteine and phenylalanine included. Only the CDR3 region is kept as DNA, spanning 51 bases read in frame from base 1. Here the chain combines TRBV19 and TRBJ2-1, and 8 junction bases match TRBD2. This TCR came from a female donor in good health, enrolled as a control in a pregnancy study. The sequencing used peripheral blood, collected after pregnancy. The encoded CDR3 is CASSTRAAGARYNEQFF. The DNA reads TGTGCCAGTAGTACCCGGGCAGCGGGAGCGCGATACAATGAGCAGTTCTTC.